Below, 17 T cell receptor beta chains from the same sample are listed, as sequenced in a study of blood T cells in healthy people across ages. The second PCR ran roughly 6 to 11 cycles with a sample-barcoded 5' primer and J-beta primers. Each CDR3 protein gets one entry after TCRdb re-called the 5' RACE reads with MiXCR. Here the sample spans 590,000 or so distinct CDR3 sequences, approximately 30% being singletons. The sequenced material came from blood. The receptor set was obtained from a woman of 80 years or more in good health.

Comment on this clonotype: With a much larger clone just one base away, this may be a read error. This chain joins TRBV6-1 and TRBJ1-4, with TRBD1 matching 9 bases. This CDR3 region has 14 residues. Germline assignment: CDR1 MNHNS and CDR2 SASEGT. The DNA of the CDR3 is TGTGCCGCCTCCCGGGACAGGGTGGATGAAAAACGGTTTTTT. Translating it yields CAASRDRVDEKRFF.

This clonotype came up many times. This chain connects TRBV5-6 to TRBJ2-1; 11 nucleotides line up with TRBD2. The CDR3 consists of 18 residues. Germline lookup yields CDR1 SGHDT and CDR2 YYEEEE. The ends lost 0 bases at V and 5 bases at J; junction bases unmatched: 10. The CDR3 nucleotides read TGTGCCAGCAGCTTGGACCTAGCGGGGGGCCTATCCCACAATGAGCAGTTCTTC. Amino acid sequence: CASSLDLAGGLSHNEQFF.

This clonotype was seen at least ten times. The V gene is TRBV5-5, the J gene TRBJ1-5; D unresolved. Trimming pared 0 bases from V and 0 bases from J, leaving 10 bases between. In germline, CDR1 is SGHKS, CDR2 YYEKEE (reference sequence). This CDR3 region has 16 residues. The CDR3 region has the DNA TGTGCCAGCAGCTTGGTTTCGGACTATAGCAATCAGCCCCAGCATTTT. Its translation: CASSLVSDYSNQPQHF. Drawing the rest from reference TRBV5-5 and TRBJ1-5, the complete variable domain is DAGVTQSPTHLIKTRGQQVTLRCSPISGHKSVSWYQQVLGQGPQFIFQYYEKEERGRGNFPDRFSARQFPNYSSELNVNALLLGDSALYLCASSLVSDYSNQPQHFGDGTRLSIL.

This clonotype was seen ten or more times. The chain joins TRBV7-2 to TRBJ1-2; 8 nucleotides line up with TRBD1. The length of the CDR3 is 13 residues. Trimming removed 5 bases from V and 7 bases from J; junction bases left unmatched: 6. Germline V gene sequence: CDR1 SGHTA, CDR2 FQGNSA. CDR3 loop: CASSPRTGIGYTF. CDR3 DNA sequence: TGTGCCAGCAGCCCCCGGACAGGGATTGGCTACACCTTC.

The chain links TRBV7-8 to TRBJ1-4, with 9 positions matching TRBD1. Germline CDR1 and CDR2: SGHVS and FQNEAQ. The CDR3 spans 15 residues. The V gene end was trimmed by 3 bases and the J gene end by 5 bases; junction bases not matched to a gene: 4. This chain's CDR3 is CASSFRDRANEKLFF. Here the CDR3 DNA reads TGTGCCAGCAGCTTCAGGGACAGGGCGAATGAAAAACTGTTTTTT. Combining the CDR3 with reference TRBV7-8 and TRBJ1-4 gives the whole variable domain GAGVSQSPRYKVAKRGQDVALRCDPISGHVSLFWYQQALGQGPEFLTYFQNEAQLDKSGLPSDRFFAERPEGSVSTLKIQRTQQEDSAVYLCASSFRDRANEKLFFGSGTQLSVL.

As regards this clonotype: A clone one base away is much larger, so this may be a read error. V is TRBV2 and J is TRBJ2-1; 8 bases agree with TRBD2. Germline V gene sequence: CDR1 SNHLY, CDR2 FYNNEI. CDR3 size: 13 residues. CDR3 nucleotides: TGTGCCAGCAGTGAAGCCCCGCGGGGGGAGCAGGTCTTC. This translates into CASSEAPRGEQVF.

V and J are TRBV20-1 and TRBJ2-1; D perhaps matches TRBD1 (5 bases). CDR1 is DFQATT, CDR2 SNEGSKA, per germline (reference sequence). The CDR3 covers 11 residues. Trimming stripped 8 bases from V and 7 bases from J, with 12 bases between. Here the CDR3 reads CSTFRQNEQFF. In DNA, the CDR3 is TGCAGTACCTTTAGACAGAATGAGCAGTTCTTC.

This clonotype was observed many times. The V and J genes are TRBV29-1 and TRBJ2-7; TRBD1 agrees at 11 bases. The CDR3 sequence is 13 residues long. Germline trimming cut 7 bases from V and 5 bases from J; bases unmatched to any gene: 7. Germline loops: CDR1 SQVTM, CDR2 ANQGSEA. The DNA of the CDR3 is TGCAGCGCCCTGGGGGACAGGGGGAACGAGCAGTACTTC. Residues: CSALGDRGNEQYF.

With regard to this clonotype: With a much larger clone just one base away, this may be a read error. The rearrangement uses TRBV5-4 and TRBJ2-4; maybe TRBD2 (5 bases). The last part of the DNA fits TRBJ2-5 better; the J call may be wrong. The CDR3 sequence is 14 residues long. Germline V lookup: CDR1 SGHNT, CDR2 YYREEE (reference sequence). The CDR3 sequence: CAGSLPTTLGTQYF. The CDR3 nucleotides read TGTGCCGGCAGCTTACCGACCACACTAGGGACCCAGTACTTC.

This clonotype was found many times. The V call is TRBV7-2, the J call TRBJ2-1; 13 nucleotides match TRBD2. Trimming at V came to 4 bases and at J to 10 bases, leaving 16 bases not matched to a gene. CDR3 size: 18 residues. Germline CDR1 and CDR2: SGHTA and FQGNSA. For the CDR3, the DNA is TGTGCCAGCAGCTCCAAAAGAACTAGCGGGGGGGCCCGCGGCGAGCAGTTCTTC. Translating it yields CASSSKRTSGGARGEQFF.

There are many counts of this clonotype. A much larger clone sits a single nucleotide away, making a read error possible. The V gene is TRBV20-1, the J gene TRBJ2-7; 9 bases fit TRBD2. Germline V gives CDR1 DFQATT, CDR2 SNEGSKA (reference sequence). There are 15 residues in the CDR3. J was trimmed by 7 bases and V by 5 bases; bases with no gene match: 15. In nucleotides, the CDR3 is TGCAGTGCTCCCATCCTGGGACTAGCAGCCAATGAGCAGTACTTC. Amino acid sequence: CSAPILGLAANEQYF.

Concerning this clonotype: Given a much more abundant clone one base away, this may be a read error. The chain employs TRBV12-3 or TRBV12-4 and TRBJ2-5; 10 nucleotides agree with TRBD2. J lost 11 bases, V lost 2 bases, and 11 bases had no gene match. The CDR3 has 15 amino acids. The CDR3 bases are TGTGCCAGCAGTTTACTAGCGGGGGCCAATGATGAGCAGTACTTC. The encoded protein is CASSLLAGANDEQYF.

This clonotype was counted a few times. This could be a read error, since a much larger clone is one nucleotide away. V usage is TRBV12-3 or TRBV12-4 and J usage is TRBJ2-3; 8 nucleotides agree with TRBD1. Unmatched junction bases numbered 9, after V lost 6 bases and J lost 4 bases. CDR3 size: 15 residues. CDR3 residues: CASSRGQGSADTQYF. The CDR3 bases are TGTGCCAGCAGCCGCGGACAGGGTAGCGCAGATACGCAGTATTTT.

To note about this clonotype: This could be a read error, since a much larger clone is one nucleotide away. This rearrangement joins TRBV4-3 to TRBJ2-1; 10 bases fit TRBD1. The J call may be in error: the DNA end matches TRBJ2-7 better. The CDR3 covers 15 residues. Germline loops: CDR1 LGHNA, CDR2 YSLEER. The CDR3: CASSRGQGYYNEQYF. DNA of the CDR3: TGCGCCAGCAGCCGGGGACAGGGGTATTACAATGAGCAGTACTTC.

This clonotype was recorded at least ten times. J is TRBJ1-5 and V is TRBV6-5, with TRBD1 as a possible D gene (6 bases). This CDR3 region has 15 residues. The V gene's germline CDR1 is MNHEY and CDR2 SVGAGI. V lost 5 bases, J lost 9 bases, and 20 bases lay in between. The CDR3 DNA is TGTGCCAGCAGTCCGACTCGGGACACTTTTCGGCCCCAGCATTTT. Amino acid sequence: CASSPTRDTFRPQHF.

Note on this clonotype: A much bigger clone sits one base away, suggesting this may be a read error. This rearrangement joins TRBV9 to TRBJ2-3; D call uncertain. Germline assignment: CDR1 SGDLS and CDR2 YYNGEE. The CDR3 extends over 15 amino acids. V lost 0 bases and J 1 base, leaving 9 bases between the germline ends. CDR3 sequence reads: CASSVVDKGTDTQYF. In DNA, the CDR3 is TGTGCCAGCAGCGTAGTGGATAAGGGCACAGATACGCAGTATTTT.

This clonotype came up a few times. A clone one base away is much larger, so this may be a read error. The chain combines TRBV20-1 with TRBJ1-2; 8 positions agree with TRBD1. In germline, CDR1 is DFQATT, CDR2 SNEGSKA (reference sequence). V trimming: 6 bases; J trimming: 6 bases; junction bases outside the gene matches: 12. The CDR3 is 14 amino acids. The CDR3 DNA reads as TGCAGTGCCTCATGGGGACAGGCGGGGGATGGCTACACCTTC. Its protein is CSASWGQAGDGYTF.